One and the same sample provided the 19 T cell receptor beta chains below, sequenced in a study of shared clonotypes between healthy human individuals. CD8 cells regarded as naive lacked CD45RO, were positively chosen for CCR7, and omitted terminally differentiated effector memory CD45RA+ cells. Clones were sequenced by immunoSEQ multiplex PCR, and TCRdb holds only the in-frame ones, with some missing. The sample lists roughly 2,000,000 clones; over 85% were seen once. Sequenced sample: naive CD8+ T cells sorted from blood. All receptors derive from a man aged 18-30 years in good health.

In nucleotides, the CDR3 is TGTGCCAGCAGACAACTAGCGGAGGACAATGAGCAGTTCTTC. This encodes CASRQLAEDNEQFF. The J gene is TRBJ2-1, the V gene TRBV25-1, with 8 bases that match TRBD2. Germline CDR1 MGHDK, CDR2 SYGVNS. The CDR3 is 14 amino acids. J lost 5 bases, V lost 6 bases, and 6 bases had no gene match.

The V gene is TRBV13, the J gene TRBJ2-7, with 7 bases fitting TRBD1. The germline V gene has CDR1 PRHDT and CDR2 FYEKMQ (reference sequence). The V segment lost 5 bases and the J segment 2 bases; nucleotides outside the gene matches: 6. This CDR3 is 14 amino acids long. CDR3: CASSQQGITYEQYF. The CDR3 DNA is TGTGCCAGCAGCCAACAGGGGATCACCTACGAGCAGTACTTC.

The chain joins TRBV27 to TRBJ2-3; no clear D. Germline CDR1 and CDR2: MNHEY and SMNVEV (reference sequence). The CDR3 is made up of 13 amino acids. Trimming stripped 8 bases from V and 0 bases from J, with 9 bases between. The CDR3 loop reads CASSPGSTDTQYF. The CDR3 DNA is TGTGCCAGCTCCCCGGGCAGCACAGATACGCAGTATTTT.

The V gene is TRBV7-9, the J gene TRBJ2-5; possible D gene TRBD1, 6 bases. Germline V gene sequence: CDR1 SEHNR, CDR2 FQNEAQ (reference sequence). CDR3 length: 15 residues. The V gene lost 4 bases and the J gene lost 4 bases, with 16 bases spanning the gap. The chain's CDR3 is CASSSPDSRGETQYF. The DNA for the CDR3 is TGTGCCAGCAGCTCCCCGGACAGCCGGGGAGAGACCCAGTACTTC.

V is TRBV1 and J is TRBJ2-1; the table assigns TRBD2, which was not confirmed against the DNA. TRBV1 is tagged as a pseudogene. The CDR3 has 15 amino acids. For the CDR3, the DNA is TGCACCAGAGTAAACGGGGGGGCCAAAGTCGATGAGCAGTTCTTC. Translated: CTRVNGGAKVDEQFF.

V gene TRBV9 combines with J gene TRBJ2-7; 7 bases are shared with TRBD2. The germline V gene encodes CDR1 SGDLS and CDR2 YYNGEE. The CDR3 is made up of 17 amino acids. V shed 4 bases and J 0 bases; nucleotides not matched to a gene: 13. The CDR3 is CASSLNAQRGDSYEQYF. The CDR3 region has the DNA TGTGCCAGCAGCCTCAACGCGCAACGGGGGGACTCCTACGAGCAGTACTTC.

This chain uses TRBV5-4 with TRBJ2-3, with D perhaps matching TRBD1 or TRBD2 (5 bases each). Trimming pared 1 base from V and 0 bases from J, leaving 9 bases between. The CDR3 has 15 residues. Germline CDR1 SGHNT, CDR2 YYREEE (reference sequence). The chain's CDR3 is CASSLSGPSTDTQYF. CDR3 bases: TGTGCCAGCAGCTTGTCGGGACCTAGCACAGATACGCAGTATTTT.

This clone occurred a few times. The DNA for the CDR3 is TGCGCCAGCAGCCAAGATTTGGGGGAGCCTGTAGATGGCTACACCTTC. Translation gives CASSQDLGEPVDGYTF. J is TRBJ1-2 and V is TRBV4-3; a possible D gene is TRBD1 (5 bases). Germline lookup yields CDR1 LGHNA and CDR2 YSLEER. The CDR3 contains 16 residues. V lost 0 bases, J lost 6 bases, and 17 bases lay in between.

This chain links TRBV19 with TRBJ2-5; D remains unclear. The CDR3 has 14 residues. Trimming pared 6 bases from V and 0 bases from J, leaving 11 bases between. Germline CDR1 LNHDA, CDR2 SQIVND (reference sequence). The CDR3 sequence: CASSPIGYQETQYF. Written as DNA, the CDR3 is TGTGCCAGTAGCCCCATAGGGTACCAAGAGACCCAGTACTTC.

The chain carries TRBV5-1 and TRBJ2-3; D unclear. V was clipped by 1 base and J by 0 bases, with 12 bases between them. Germline-derived CDR1 and CDR2 are SGHRS and YFSETQ. This CDR3 region has 16 residues. Written as DNA, the CDR3 is TGCGCCAGCAGCTTGTGGGGTCCAATCAGCACAGATACGCAGTATTTT. Translation gives CASSLWGPISTDTQYF.

The genes are TRBV7-8 and TRBJ2-5, with D unclear. The CDR3 consists of 13 residues. The ends were cut back, 1 base at V and 2 bases at J, with 5 bases in the middle. Germline V lookup: CDR1 SGHVS, CDR2 FQNEAQ. CDR3 residues: CASSLDGQETQYF. For the CDR3, the DNA is TGTGCCAGCAGCTTAGACGGACAAGAGACCCAGTACTTC.

V is TRBV5-1 and J is TRBJ2-1; 11 nucleotides line up with TRBD2. The CDR3 extends over 15 amino acids. The V and J ends lost 1 base and 9 bases, in that order; junction bases with no gene match: 6. Germline V CDR1 and CDR2: SGHRS, YFSETQ. CDR3 loop: CASSLSSGGAIEQFF. For the CDR3, the DNA is TGCGCCAGCAGCTTGAGTAGCGGGGGGGCGATTGAGCAGTTCTTC.

V usage is TRBV11-2 and J usage is TRBJ2-1; 10 positions agree with TRBD2. V shed 5 bases, J shed 5 bases, and the junction held 3 bases outside the gene matches. The CDR3 contains 14 residues. Germline values: CDR1 SGHAT, CDR2 FQNNGV. The CDR3 reads CASSQAGGHNEQFF. The CDR3 coding sequence is TGTGCCAGCAGCCAAGCGGGGGGGCACAATGAGCAGTTCTTC.

This chain uses TRBV30 with TRBJ2-7; 7 nucleotides line up with TRBD2. This CDR3 contains 14 residues. V dropped 1 base and J dropped 7; count of bases not matched to a gene: 10. The germline gives CDR1 GTSNPN, CDR2 SVGIG (reference sequence). The CDR3 region has the DNA TGTGCCTGGAGTGGGGGAAGCGGGAACCGGGAGCAGTACTTC. It is translated as CAWSGGSGNREQYF.

The rearrangement uses TRBV7-9 and TRBJ1-3; D is undetermined. This CDR3 is 15 amino acids long. The germline CDR1 and CDR2 sequences are SEHNR and FQNEAQ (reference sequence). V shed 5 bases and J shed 2 bases, with 13 bases lying between them. CDR3: CASSPHEGPGNTIYF. CDR3 in DNA: TGTGCCAGCAGCCCCCACGAAGGTCCTGGAAACACCATATATTTT.

A note on this clone: Different DNA sequences within this sample yield the same CDR3. The CDR3 region has the DNA TGTGCCAGCAGTTCAAGCGGGGGAGCCACAGATACGCAGTATTTT. Translation gives CASSSSGGATDTQYF. This chain joins TRBV6-5 and TRBJ2-3; 8 nucleotides match TRBD2. With 4 bases clipped from V and 2 bases from J, the junction kept 5 bases outside the gene matches. The CDR3 consists of 15 residues. Germline V CDR1 and CDR2: MNHEY, SVGAGI.

The chain carries TRBV28 and TRBJ2-5, with D hard to call. TRBJ2-7 explains the end of the DNA better; the J call may be wrong. This CDR3 contains 13 residues. CDR1 and CDR2 from the germline V gene are MDHEN and SYDVKM. The CDR3 nucleotides read TGTGCCAGCAGTTTGGGCCGTTATTACGAGCAGTACTTC. Its translation is CASSLGRYYEQYF.

Worth noting for this clone: Other DNA variants within this sample encode the same CDR3. This rearrangement joins TRBV11-3 to TRBJ2-5; the D gene is possibly TRBD2 (5 bases). The CDR3 extends over 13 amino acids. Germline loops: CDR1 SGHNT, CDR2 YENEEA. Trimming pared 0 bases from V and 5 bases from J, leaving 7 bases between. CDR3 sequence reads: CASSLDGEETQYF. CDR3 nucleotides: TGTGCCAGCAGCTTAGACGGGGAGGAGACCCAGTACTTC. Supplemented by reference TRBV11-3 and TRBJ2-5, the full variable domain reads EAGVVQSPRYKIIEKKQPVAFWCNPISGHNTLYWYLQNLGQGPELLIRYENEEAVDDSQLPKDRFSAERLKGVDSTLKIQPAELGDSAVYLCASSLDGEETQYFGPGTRLLVL.

The chain carries TRBV5-1 and TRBJ2-7; 8 bases line up with TRBD1. The CDR3 runs to 14 residues. Germline assignment: CDR1 SGHRS and CDR2 YFSETQ. V was pared by 4 bases and J by 5 bases, with 8 bases of the junction left unmatched. CDR3 amino acids: CASSRTGPLNEQYF. In DNA form, the CDR3 reads TGCGCCAGCAGCCGGACAGGGCCGTTGAACGAGCAGTACTTC.